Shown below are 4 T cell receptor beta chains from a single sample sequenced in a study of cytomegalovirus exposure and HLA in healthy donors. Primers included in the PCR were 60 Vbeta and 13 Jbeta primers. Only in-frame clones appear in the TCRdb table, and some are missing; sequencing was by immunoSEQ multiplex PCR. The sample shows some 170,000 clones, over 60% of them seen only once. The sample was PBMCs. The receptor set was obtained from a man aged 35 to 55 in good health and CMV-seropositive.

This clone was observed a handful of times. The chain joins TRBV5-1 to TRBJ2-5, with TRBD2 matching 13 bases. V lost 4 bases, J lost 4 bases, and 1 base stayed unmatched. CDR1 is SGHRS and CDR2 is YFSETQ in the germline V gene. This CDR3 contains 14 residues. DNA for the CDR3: TGCGCCAGCAGCCGGACTAGCGGGAGAGAGACCCAGTACTTC. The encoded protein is CASSRTSGRETQYF.

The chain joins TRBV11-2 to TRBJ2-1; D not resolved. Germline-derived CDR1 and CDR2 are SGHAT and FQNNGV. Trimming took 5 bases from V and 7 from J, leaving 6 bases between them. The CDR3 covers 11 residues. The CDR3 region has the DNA TGTGCCAGCAGCCCCCTTAATGAGCAGTTCTTC. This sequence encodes CASSPLNEQFF.

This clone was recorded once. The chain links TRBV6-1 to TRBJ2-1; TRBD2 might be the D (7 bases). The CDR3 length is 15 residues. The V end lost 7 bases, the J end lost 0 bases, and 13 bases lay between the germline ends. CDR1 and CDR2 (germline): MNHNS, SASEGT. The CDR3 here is CASMLADSSYNEQFF. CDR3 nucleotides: TGTGCCAGCATGCTAGCGGACAGCTCCTACAATGAGCAGTTCTTC.

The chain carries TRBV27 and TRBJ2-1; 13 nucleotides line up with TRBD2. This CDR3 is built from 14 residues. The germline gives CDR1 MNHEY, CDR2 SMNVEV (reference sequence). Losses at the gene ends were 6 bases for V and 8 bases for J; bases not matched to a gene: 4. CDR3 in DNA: TGTGCCAGCAGGCATGGACTAGCGGGAGATGAGCAGTTCTTC. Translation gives CASRHGLAGDEQFF.